These 17 T cell receptor beta chains were sequenced from one sample in a study of somatic mutations in cytotoxic T cells in rheumatoid arthritis (dated by TCRdb to the late 2010s). The library was produced with the immunoSEQ multiplex PCR assay. In its TCRdb copy, this immuneACCESS table keeps in-frame sequences only and misses some clones. Where compared with another copy, unresolved V genes explain less than half of these, and the others have no known cause. For this sample the table gives almost 3,000 clones, of which about 90% were detected only once. The ten largest clones take up roughly a third of the sample. The sequencing input was CD8+ T cells sorted from blood. The receptors originated from a woman aged 60-75 years with rheumatoid arthritis.

This rearrangement joins TRBV10-2 to TRBJ2-1; TRBD2 agrees at 8 bases. Germline V CDR1 and CDR2: WSHSY, SAAADI. The CDR3 covers 16 residues. The J segment lost 4 bases and the V segment lost 4 bases, leaving 9 bases of the junction unmatched. CDR3 sequence (DNA): TGCGCCAGCAGTGGGGGGGTAGCGGGGAAATACAATGAGCAGTTCTTC. Protein sequence: CASSGGVAGKYNEQFF.

The chain has TRBV2 and TRBJ2-5, with TRBD2 matching 12 bases. Germline CDR1 and CDR2: SNHLY and FYNNEI. After removal of 0 bases from V and 6 bases from J, the junction contained 2 bases not matched to a gene. The CDR3 contains 15 residues. The CDR3 is CASSEAGLAGKTQYF. CDR3 in DNA: TGTGCCAGCAGTGAAGCAGGACTAGCGGGAAAGACCCAGTACTTC.

This clone appeared a few times. V and J are TRBV29-1 and TRBJ1-1; 7 bases match TRBD1. This CDR3 has 13 residues. The germline V gene has CDR1 SQVTM and CDR2 ANQGSEA. V dropped 4 bases and J dropped 7; count of bases not matched to a gene: 9. CDR3 amino acids: CSVVKTGPREAFF. CDR3 coding DNA: TGCAGCGTTGTTAAGACAGGGCCGCGTGAAGCTTTCTTT.

The chain recombines TRBV6-6 with TRBJ1-4; D unclear. Looked up from germline, CDR1 is MNHNY and CDR2 is SVGAGI (reference sequence). The CDR3 has 16 amino acids. V was cut by 2 bases and J by 5 bases, with 15 bases left in between. CDR3 in amino acids: CASSYEGDMINEKLFF. CDR3 DNA: TGTGCCAGCAGTTACGAGGGCGACATGATAAATGAAAAACTGTTTTTT.

The chain uses TRBV28 and TRBJ2-7, with TRBD1 matching over 9 bases. The germline V gene encodes CDR1 MDHEN and CDR2 SYDVKM. The CDR3 covers 15 residues. V was pared by 6 bases and J by 2 bases, with 8 bases of the junction left unmatched. The CDR3 DNA reads TGTGCCAGCAGGGAAACGGGACAGGGCGCCTACGAGCAGTACTTC. Translation: CASRETGQGAYEQYF.

CDR3 region: CATSGQAGNGYTF. DNA for the CDR3: TGTGCTACCTCCGGACAGGCGGGAAATGGCTACACCTTC. V is TRBV12-5 and J is TRBJ1-2; 7 bases agree with TRBD1. The junction had 11 bases not matched to a gene; V was cut back by 10 bases and J by 6 bases. The CDR3 is made up of 13 amino acids. The germline gives CDR1 LGHNT, CDR2 FRNRAP.

Details on this clone: Mismatch with germline at one junction end may stem from a read error. The chain uses TRBV5-6 and TRBJ1-1; a possible D gene is TRBD1 (5 bases). This CDR3 contains 18 residues. Germline lookup yields CDR1 SGHDT and CDR2 YYEEEE. The CDR3: CASSRQGGRGDMNTEAFF. CDR3 in DNA: TGCGCCAGCAGCCGCCAAGGAGGGAGGGGAGACATGAACACTGAAGCTTTCTTT.

V gene TRBV2 combines with J gene TRBJ2-5; TRBD2 aligns across 8 bases. V was clipped by 4 bases and J by 7 bases; unmatched bases: 14. This CDR3 is 16 amino acids long. The germline V gene has CDR1 SNHLY and CDR2 FYNNEI. The chain's CDR3 is CASSAAGLAGYWTQYF. The CDR3, as DNA: TGTGCCAGCAGTGCGGCCGGTTTAGCGGGGTACTGGACCCAGTACTTC.

The chain carries TRBV9 and TRBJ2-1; 9 nucleotides agree with TRBD2. The ends lost 4 bases at V and 9 bases at J; junction bases unmatched: 8. From germline, CDR1 is SGDLS and CDR2 YYNGEE. This CDR3 comprises 14 residues. The CDR3 protein is CASSTGLAQVEQFF. The CDR3, as DNA: TGTGCCAGCAGCACTGGACTAGCGCAGGTTGAGCAGTTCTTC.

The chain couples TRBV2 to TRBJ2-7; 9 bases fit TRBD2. Germline V gene lookup returns CDR1 SNHLY and CDR2 FYNNEI. This CDR3 is 13 amino acids long. V lost 8 bases and J lost 3; bases outside the gene matches: 5. CDR3 in amino acids: CASLAGTYYEQYF. For the CDR3, the DNA is TGTGCCAGCCTAGCGGGGACGTACTACGAGCAGTACTTC. Looking up the rest from reference TRBV2 and TRBJ2-7 gives the full variable domain: EPEVTQTPSHQVTQMGQEVILRCVPISNHLYFYWYRQILGQKVEFLVSFYNNEISEKSEIFDDQFSVERPDGSNFTLKIRSTKLEDSAMYFCASLAGTYYEQYFGPGTRLTVT.

The V call is TRBV10-3, the J call TRBJ2-3; the D gene is possibly TRBD1 (6 bases). This CDR3 comprises 17 residues. The V and J ends lost 3 bases and 2 bases respectively, with 18 bases between them. The germline CDR1 and CDR2 sequences are ENHRY and SYGVKD. CDR3 loop: CAISDFGGLLDTDTQYF. DNA of the CDR3: TGTGCCATCAGTGACTTTGGGGGCTTGTTAGACACAGATACGCAGTATTTT.

CDR3 amino acids: CASSDNERGGWNEQFF. CDR3 nucleotide sequence: TGTGCCAGCAGCGACAATGAGCGGGGCGGCTGGAATGAGCAGTTCTTC. The chain employs TRBV9 and TRBJ2-1; 7 bases are shared with TRBD2. Germline trimming cut 3 bases from V and 7 bases from J; bases unmatched to any gene: 13. Germline V lookup: CDR1 SGDLS, CDR2 YYNGEE. The CDR3 extends over 16 amino acids.

The chain links TRBV21-1 to TRBJ2-7; TRBD1 reflects the table's D call only, with no check against the DNA. TRBV21-1 is noted as a pseudogene. The CDR3 consists of 13 residues. Written as DNA, the CDR3 is TGTGCCAGCAGCAAAGTTGGGGCAGGGGAGCAGTACTTC. Amino acid sequence: CASSKVGAGEQYF.

This rearrangement joins TRBV5-5 to TRBJ2-7; tentatively, D is TRBD2 (5 bases). V lost 0 bases to trimming and J lost 1 base, with 11 bases between them. Germline CDR1 is SGHKS and CDR2 is YYEKEE (reference sequence). This CDR3 is 15 amino acids long. The DNA for the CDR3 is TGTGCCAGCAGCTTGGTGAGCGGTGGGTCCTACGAGCAGTACTTC. Translating it yields CASSLVSGGSYEQYF.

The chain is built from TRBV12-5 and TRBJ2-3; the D gene is possibly TRBD1 (6 bases). V was trimmed by 6 bases and J by 0 bases, leaving 16 bases between them. Germline V lookup: CDR1 LGHNT, CDR2 FRNRAP. The length of the CDR3 is 16 residues. CDR3 sequence: CASGFHGDTSTDTQYF. In nucleotides, the CDR3 is TGTGCTAGTGGCTTCCATGGGGACACGAGCACAGATACGCAGTATTTT.

Here the CDR3 reads CASSINHRGNTEAFF. The CDR3 nucleotides read TGTGCCAGTAGTATCAACCACAGGGGGAACACTGAAGCTTTCTTT. This chain uses TRBV19 with TRBJ1-1, with 7 positions matching TRBD1. Germline values: CDR1 LNHDA, CDR2 SQIVND (reference sequence). V shed 3 bases and J 1 base; nucleotides not matched to a gene: 5. This CDR3 region has 15 residues.

The rearrangement links TRBV10-3 to TRBJ2-1; perhaps TRBD1 as D (6 bases). V lost 6 bases to trimming and J lost 2 bases, with 20 bases between them. The CDR3 extends over 17 amino acids. Germline loops: CDR1 ENHRY, CDR2 SYGVKD. The CDR3 nucleotides are TGTGCCATCAGGAAGGACAGCACCTATTCGCCCTACAATGAGCAGTTCTTC. It codes for CAIRKDSTYSPYNEQFF.